These 30 T cell receptor beta chains share one sample of origin, sequenced in a study of CD8+CD57+ T cells in acquired aplastic anemia. TCR beta VDJ and CDR3 profiles were obtained from a genomic DNA template. TCRdb processed the reads anew with MiXCR; each CDR3 protein has one entry. The data hold around 430,000 distinct CDR3 sequences, with around 30% observed a single time. It was patients with CD8+CD57+ cell expansion by flow cytometry who were chosen for sequencing. Sequenced sample: sorted CD4+, CD8+, or CD8+CD57+ T cells (not recorded which) from PBMCs. Receptors were obtained from a human donor with aplastic anemia.

As for this clonotype: A clone one base away is much larger, so this may be a read error. The chain combines TRBV2 with TRBJ1-1, with 7 positions matching TRBD1. Per germline, CDR1 SNHLY and CDR2 FYNNEI. This CDR3 has 14 amino acids. The CDR3 reads CATARDSLNTEALF. The CDR3 DNA reads as TGTGCCACCGCTAGGGACAGCTTGAACACTGAAGCTCTCTTT.

J is TRBJ2-1 and V is TRBV7-9; D ambiguous. Per germline, CDR1 SEHNR and CDR2 FQNEAQ (reference sequence). This CDR3 is built from 13 residues. V was trimmed by 3 bases and J by 5 bases, leaving 8 bases between them. The CDR3 DNA follows: TGTGCCAGCAGCTTTCCCACCAACAATGAGCAGTTCTTC. Its translation: CASSFPTNNEQFF.

In its sample, this clonotype was seen a few times. J is TRBJ2-3 and V is TRBV2; 9 bases match TRBD1. Germline CDR1 is SNHLY and CDR2 is FYNNEI. The CDR3 consists of 17 residues. The trim removed 7 bases at V and 0 bases at J, leaving 11 bases unmatched. In DNA form, the CDR3 reads TGTGCCAGCACCCTAAGATCGGGACAGGGAAGCACAGATACGCAGTATTTT. It codes for CASTLRSGQGSTDTQYF.

J is TRBJ1-5 and V is TRBV7-9, with a possible D match to TRBD1 (5 bases). Trimming pared 4 bases from V and 7 bases from J, leaving 17 bases between. The CDR3 totals 15 residues. In germline, CDR1 is SEHNR, CDR2 FQNEAQ (reference sequence). The CDR3 reads CASSSYGQFQQPQHF. For the CDR3, the DNA is TGTGCCAGCAGCTCATACGGACAATTTCAACAGCCCCAGCATTTT. Using reference TRBV7-9 and TRBJ1-5 for the parts outside the CDR3, the full variable domain is DTGVSQNPRHKITKRGQNVTFRCDPISEHNRLYWYRQTLGQGPEFLTYFQNEAQLEKSRLLSDRFSAERPKGSFSTLEIQRTEQGDSAMYLCASSSYGQFQQPQHFGDGTRLSIL.

In its sample, this clonotype was seen a few times. This may arise from a read error, as a much more abundant clone is one base away. The genes are TRBV10-1 and TRBJ2-1, with 7 bases lining up with TRBD2. The germline V gene encodes CDR1 WNHNN and CDR2 SYGVQD (reference sequence). V lost 0 bases to trimming and J lost 5 bases; unmatched junction nucleotides: 7. The CDR3 has 16 amino acids. The chain's CDR3 is CASSESIASGNNEQFF. In DNA form, the CDR3 reads TGCGCCAGCAGTGAGTCGATAGCTAGCGGAAACAATGAGCAGTTCTTC.

There are a few counts of this clonotype. This chain joins TRBV7-2 and TRBJ2-5; 7 nucleotides agree with TRBD1. The CDR3 covers 15 residues. Losses at the gene ends were 1 base for V and 5 bases for J; bases not matched to a gene: 7. In germline, CDR1 is SGHTA, CDR2 FQGNSA. The CDR3 DNA sequence: TGTGCCAGCAGCTTAGATCGAACAGGGGCCGAGACCCAGTACTTC. This codes for CASSLDRTGAETQYF.

The V gene is TRBV6-5, the J gene TRBJ2-1, with D uncertain. Trimming took off 0 bases at V and 8 bases at J, with 8 bases between the two ends. CDR3 length equals 13 residues. The germline V gene encodes CDR1 MNHEY and CDR2 SVGAGI. DNA for the CDR3: TGTGCCAGCAGTTACTCAAGTGGCTATGAGCAGTTCTTC. It is translated as CASSYSSGYEQFF.

The chain carries TRBV10-3 and TRBJ1-1; 11 bases align to TRBD1. The CDR3 totals 12 residues. Germline values: CDR1 ENHRY, CDR2 SYGVKD. Unmatched junction bases numbered 2, after V lost 10 bases and J lost 4 bases. The CDR3 DNA is TGTGCCACCGGGACAGGGGGCACTGAAGCTTTCTTT. This gives the protein CATGTGGTEAFF.

A single count supports this clonotype. V is TRBV2 and J is TRBJ1-6, with unresolved D. CDR1 and CDR2 from the germline V gene are SNHLY and FYNNEI. Trimming left V 5 bases short and J 7 bases short, with 12 bases between. The CDR3 is made up of 14 amino acids. The CDR3 spells CASSSALKNSPLHF. CDR3 nucleotides: TGTGCCAGCAGTAGTGCGCTCAAGAATTCACCCCTCCACTTT.

Many counts were recorded for this clonotype. V and J are TRBV29-1 and TRBJ2-7; D is possibly TRBD1 (5 bases). The CDR3 is 14 residues long. The V gene lost 4 bases and the J gene lost 7 bases, with 20 bases spanning the gap. CDR1 is SQVTM and CDR2 is ANQGSEA in the germline V gene. The CDR3 sequence: CSVGAGGHTSEQYF. The CDR3 DNA sequence: TGCAGCGTTGGTGCAGGCGGACATACGTCTGAGCAGTACTTC.

CDR3 residues: CSARGTGLTEAFF. The CDR3 region has the DNA TGCAGTGCTAGGGGGACAGGGCTGACTGAAGCTTTCTTT. The chain recombines TRBV20-1 with TRBJ1-1, with 9 bases identical to TRBD1. The CDR3 has 13 amino acids. With V trimmed by 3 bases and J by 5 bases, 4 bases remained unmatched. CDR1 DFQATT and CDR2 SNEGSKA come from the germline V gene (reference sequence).

The V and J genes are TRBV2 and TRBJ2-1; TRBD2 matches 7 bases. The CDR3 totals 16 residues. V trimming: 8 bases; J trimming: 7 bases; junction bases outside the gene matches: 17. The germline V gene encodes CDR1 SNHLY and CDR2 FYNNEI. In DNA, the CDR3 is TGTGCCAGCTGGTTCGGCGGGAGAATCTTACAGAATGAGCAGTTCTTC. This gives the protein CASWFGGRILQNEQFF.

This clonotype was recorded a few times. The rearrangement joins TRBV11-3 to TRBJ1-2; TRBD1 might be the D (5 bases). This CDR3 contains 15 residues. The germline V gene encodes CDR1 SGHNT and CDR2 YENEEA. Deletions cut 1 base from V and 8 bases from J, with 17 bases between. In DNA form, the CDR3 reads TGTGCCAGCAGCTTAGTCCCCGAGGGGATGGAGGGCTACACCTTC. Residues: CASSLVPEGMEGYTF.

This clonotype was recorded at least ten times. The chain combines TRBV10-3 with TRBJ2-7; D remains ambiguous. The CDR3 spans 12 residues. V gave up 5 bases and J gave up 6 bases, with 11 bases separating them. Germline CDR1 is ENHRY and CDR2 is SYGVKD. The CDR3 is CAISKVDGEQYF. CDR3 in DNA: TGTGCCATCAGTAAAGTCGACGGCGAGCAGTACTTC.

This clonotype was found many times. The chain links TRBV20-1 to TRBJ1-5; 7 bases are a match to TRBD1. The CDR3 consists of 14 residues. The ends lost 3 bases at V and 7 bases at J; junction bases unmatched: 9. Germline CDR1 is DFQATT and CDR2 is SNEGSKA (reference sequence). The CDR3 region is CSASLTGTIQPQHF. The CDR3 DNA sequence: TGCAGTGCTAGCTTGACAGGGACTATACAGCCCCAGCATTTT.

This clonotype was observed at least ten times. The CDR3 coding sequence is TGTGCCAGCAGCGTAGCGCAGGGGGGAGACTATGGCTACACCTTC. Translation: CASSVAQGGDYGYTF. The chain couples TRBV9 to TRBJ1-2; 7 bases fit TRBD1. This CDR3 spans 15 amino acids. V shed 0 bases, J shed 3 bases, and the junction held 5 bases outside the gene matches. Germline V gene sequence: CDR1 SGDLS, CDR2 YYNGEE.

The genes are TRBV20-1 and TRBJ2-1, with D unclear. Germline lookup yields CDR1 DFQATT and CDR2 SNEGSKA (reference sequence). This CDR3 has 12 residues. With 0 bases removed from V and 8 bases from J, the gap between germline ends came to 8 bases. CDR3 in amino acids: CSARDPGHEQFF. DNA of the CDR3: TGCAGTGCTAGAGACCCCGGGCATGAGCAGTTCTTC.

This clonotype was counted ten times or more. The chain employs TRBV19 and TRBJ2-1; no firm D call. Germline V gene data show CDR1 as LNHDA and CDR2 as SQIVND (reference sequence). V lost 5 bases to trimming and J lost 9 bases, with 14 bases between them. The CDR3 covers 13 residues. The CDR3 DNA is TGTGCCAGTAGTTCCAACCTGCGATCTGAGCAGTTCTTC. Encoded protein: CASSSNLRSEQFF.

This clonotype was recorded only once. The rearrangement joins TRBV29-1 to TRBJ2-1; 7 bases align to TRBD1. The CDR3 consists of 13 residues. V trimming: 8 bases; J trimming: 8 bases; junction bases outside the gene matches: 12. Germline V CDR1 and CDR2: SQVTM, ANQGSEA. CDR3: CSLMAGGRDEQFF. The DNA for the CDR3 is TGCAGCTTGATGGCAGGGGGAAGGGATGAGCAGTTCTTC.

A single count supports this clonotype. CDR3 region: CASSEDDQETQYF. In nucleotides, the CDR3 is TGTGCCAGCAGTGAAGACGACCAAGAGACCCAGTACTTC. The chain links TRBV25-1 to TRBJ2-5; D not certain. Germline CDR1 reads MGHDK; CDR2 reads SYGVNS. Between the trimmed V and J ends, which lost 2 bases and 0 bases, there was a span of 4 bases. This CDR3 region has 13 residues.

The V and J genes are TRBV30 and TRBJ1-2, with unresolved D. The CDR3 runs 13 residues. V dropped 2 bases and J dropped 2 bases, with 9 bases sitting between them. Germline CDR1 and CDR2: GTSNPN and SVGIG (reference sequence). The CDR3, as DNA: TGTGCCTGGAGTCTCAGGATGAACTATGGCTACACCTTC. Its translation: CAWSLRMNYGYTF.

The table lists this clonotype with many counts. This chain joins TRBV20-1 and TRBJ1-2, with 7 bases aligning to TRBD1. The junction had 8 bases not matched to a gene; V was cut back by 6 bases and J by 4 bases. Germline V gives CDR1 DFQATT, CDR2 SNEGSKA (reference sequence). The CDR3 is 13 residues long. This chain's CDR3 is CSARRDSAYGYTF. DNA of the CDR3: TGCAGTGCCCGCCGGGACAGTGCCTATGGCTACACCTTC.

This clonotype was seen many times. This chain links TRBV10-1 with TRBJ2-7, with 9 positions matching TRBD2. Germline trimming cut 4 bases from V and 2 bases from J; bases unmatched to any gene: 9. Per germline, CDR1 WNHNN and CDR2 SYGVQD (reference sequence). The CDR3 covers 16 residues. In DNA form, the CDR3 reads TGCGCCAGCAGTGGAGGGGTGACTAGCGGACCCTACGAGCAGTACTTC. Amino acid sequence: CASSGGVTSGPYEQYF.

This clonotype was counted a few times. This could be a read error, since a much larger clone is one nucleotide away. The chain links TRBV19 to TRBJ2-7; 12 bases fit TRBD1. The CDR3 covers 15 residues. CDR1 is LNHDA, CDR2 SQIVND, per germline (reference sequence). This CDR3 reads CASSPGTGGADERYF. The CDR3 DNA sequence: TGTGCCAGTAGTCCCGGGACAGGGGGCGCGGACGAGCGGTACTTC. Complete variable domain (other parts from reference TRBV19 and TRBJ2-7): DGGITQSPKYLFRKEGQNVTLSCEQNLNHDAMYWYRQDPGQGLRLIYYSQIVNDFQKGDIAEGYSVSREKKESFPLTVTSAQKNPTAFYLCASSPGTGGADERYFGPGTRLTVT.

The rearrangement links TRBV6-1 to TRBJ2-1; 11 positions agree with TRBD2. The CDR3 extends over 15 amino acids. CDR1 and CDR2 from the germline V gene are MNHNS and SASEGT. Losses at the gene ends were 3 bases for V and 8 bases for J; bases not matched to a gene: 6. The CDR3 sequence: CASSEGLAVSDEQFF. CDR3 bases: TGTGCCAGCAGTGAGGGACTAGCGGTTTCCGATGAGCAGTTCTTC.

The table lists this clonotype with many counts. The V call is TRBV19, the J call TRBJ1-5; a possible D gene is TRBD1 (6 bases). The V end was cut by 4 bases, the J end by 0 bases, with 7 bases between. The CDR3 is 14 residues long. The germline V gene encodes CDR1 LNHDA and CDR2 SQIVND (reference sequence). CDR3 sequence: CASSRGHSNQPQHF. The CDR3 nucleotides are TGTGCCAGTAGTAGGGGGCATAGCAATCAGCCCCAGCATTTT.

This clonotype has only a few counts. This sequence joins TRBV25-1 and TRBJ1-3; D is uncertain. Between the trimmed V and J ends, which lost 6 bases and 0 bases, there was a span of 15 bases. The CDR3 runs to 16 residues. CDR1 and CDR2 from the germline V gene are MGHDK and SYGVNS. The CDR3 loop reads CASSDSTRISGNTIYF. The CDR3 DNA reads as TGTGCCAGCAGCGATTCCACCCGTATCTCTGGAAACACCATATATTTT.

This clonotype was recorded a few times. A single base separates this from a much larger clone, so it may be a read error. The chain links TRBV15 to TRBJ1-1; possibly TRBD1 for D (6 bases). The CDR3 consists of 16 residues. V was clipped by 2 bases and J by 1 base, with 14 bases between them. Germline V gene lookup returns CDR1 LNHNV and CDR2 YYDKDF (reference sequence). CDR3 in amino acids: CATSRKTVTGNTEAFF. In nucleotides, the CDR3 is TGTGCCACCAGCAGAAAAACCGTGACAGGGAACACTGAAGCTTTCTTT.

There are many counts of this clonotype. This rearrangement joins TRBV29-1 to TRBJ1-5; D possibly corresponds to TRBD1 (5 bases). Germline assignment: CDR1 SQVTM and CDR2 ANQGSEA. V dropped 7 bases and J dropped 4 bases, with 14 bases sitting between them. The CDR3 loop spans 13 amino acids. In nucleotides, the CDR3 is TGCAGCGCTGTTTGGGGGAGTAATCAGCCCCAGCATTTT. This codes for CSAVWGSNQPQHF.

This clonotype showed up just a few times. Germline is not matched at one junction end, which may reflect a read error. The chain has TRBV10-3 and TRBJ2-7; no definite D call. The CDR3 runs 11 residues. The V gene's germline CDR1 is ENHRY and CDR2 SYGVKD. CDR3 protein: CASSINYEQYF. In DNA form, the CDR3 reads TGTGCCAGCAGTATAAACTACGAGCAGTACTTC.